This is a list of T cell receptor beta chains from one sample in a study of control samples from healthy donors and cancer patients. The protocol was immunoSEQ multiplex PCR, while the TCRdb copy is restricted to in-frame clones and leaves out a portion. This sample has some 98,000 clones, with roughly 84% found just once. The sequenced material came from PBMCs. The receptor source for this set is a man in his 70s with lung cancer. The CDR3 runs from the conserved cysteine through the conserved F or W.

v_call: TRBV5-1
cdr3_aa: CASSLAGQPENTIYF

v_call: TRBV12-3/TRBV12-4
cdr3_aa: CASSLGNHGYTF

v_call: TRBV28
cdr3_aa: CASSRGGAGGSYEQYF

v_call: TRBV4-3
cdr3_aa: CASSQDKGYNQPQHF

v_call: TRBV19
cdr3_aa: CASNWAGELFF

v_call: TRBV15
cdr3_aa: CATSSEITGGAGYTF

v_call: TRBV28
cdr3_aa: CASSLTGGNQPQHF

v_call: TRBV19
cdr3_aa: CATPSTDTQYF

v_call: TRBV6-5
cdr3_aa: CASGYNTNYGYTF

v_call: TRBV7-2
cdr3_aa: CASSQGQGGKQETQYF

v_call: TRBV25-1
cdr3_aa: CASSVGQLNEKLFF

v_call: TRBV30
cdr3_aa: CAWGRASENSPLHF

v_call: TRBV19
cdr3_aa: CASSPTPNYGYTF

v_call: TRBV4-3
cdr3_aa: CASSQEGSSGNTIYF

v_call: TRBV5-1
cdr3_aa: CASSFNPPGGSTEAFF

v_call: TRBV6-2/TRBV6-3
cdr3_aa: CASSYGPLRYGYTF

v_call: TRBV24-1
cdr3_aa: CATSDRLNNEQFF

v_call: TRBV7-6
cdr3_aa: CASSLEERKGSGANVLTF

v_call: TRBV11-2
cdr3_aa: CASSLALVFGAHNSPLHF

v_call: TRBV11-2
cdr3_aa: CASSRQGATNTGELFF

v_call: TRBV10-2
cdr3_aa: CASRRQGTNTGELFF

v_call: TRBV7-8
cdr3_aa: CASSVSRGSYEQYF

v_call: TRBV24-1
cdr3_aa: CATSEGGTGQPQHF

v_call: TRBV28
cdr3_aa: CASSLPDRVPYEQYF

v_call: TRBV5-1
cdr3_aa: CASSSGLAGGNEQFF

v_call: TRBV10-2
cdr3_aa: CASSAGPFTGELFF

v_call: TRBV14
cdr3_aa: CASSQAGVRTGELFF

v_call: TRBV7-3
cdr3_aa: CASSLNGPPSTQYF

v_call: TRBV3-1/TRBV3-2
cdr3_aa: CARSPGGGRPYEQYF

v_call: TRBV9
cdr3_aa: CASSVSPGRNSPLHF

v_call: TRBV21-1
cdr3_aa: CASSNDRATYEQYF

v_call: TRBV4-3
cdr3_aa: CASSQARFSYEQYF

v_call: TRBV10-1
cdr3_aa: CASSRGPDTEAFF

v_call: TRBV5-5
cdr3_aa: CASSLATVNTEAFF

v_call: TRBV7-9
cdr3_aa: CASSLVGGDTDTQYF

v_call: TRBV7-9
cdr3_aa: CASTGTPTYNEQFF

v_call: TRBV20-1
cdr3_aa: CSASLRVPIYGYTF

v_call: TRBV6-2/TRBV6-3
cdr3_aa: CASSYSPSVGEQFF

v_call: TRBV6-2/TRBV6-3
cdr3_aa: CASSSDGVGNYEQYF

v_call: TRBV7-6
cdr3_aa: CASSPGQGAHYEQYF

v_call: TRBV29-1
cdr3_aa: CSVEGGRNEQFF

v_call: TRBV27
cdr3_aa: CASSSEHTDTQYF

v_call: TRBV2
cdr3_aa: CASGGLSNQPQHF

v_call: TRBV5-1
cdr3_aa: CASSLAGTNEKLFF

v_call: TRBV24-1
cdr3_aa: CATSRRLGADTQYF

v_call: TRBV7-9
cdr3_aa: CASTGQSYGYTF